The sequence of this T cell receptor (beta chain) was determined in a study of blood T cell repertoires in COVID-19. The overall study: The study drew acute and convalescent COVID-19 samples from the United States, Italy and Spain. Sources were T cells, B-cell-depleted T cells, or PBMCs; the material itself was cDNA or gDNA.

Authors' analysis steps: Counts of nucleated cells, estimated from reference gene primer amplification, were obtained. Sequenced by immunoSEQ multiplex PCR; TCRdb stores in-frame clones only, minus some. The V and J calls and clone size come from that table; D and trimming were worked out from the DNA. The sample carries about 120,000 clones, approximately 88% recorded once. In germline, CDR1 is MDHEN, CDR2 SYDVKM. V dropped 3 bases and J dropped 8; count of bases not matched to a gene: 9. CDR3 size: 14 residues. Sequencing input: peripheral blood. The TCR was taken from a woman between 70 and 85 years old with acute or convalescent COVID-19. The chain has TRBV28 and TRBJ1-2, with 7 bases that match TRBD1. This chain's CDR3 is CASSFRGQSLGYTF. In DNA, the CDR3 is TGTGCCAGCAGTTTTAGGGGACAGTCCTTAGGCTACACCTTC.